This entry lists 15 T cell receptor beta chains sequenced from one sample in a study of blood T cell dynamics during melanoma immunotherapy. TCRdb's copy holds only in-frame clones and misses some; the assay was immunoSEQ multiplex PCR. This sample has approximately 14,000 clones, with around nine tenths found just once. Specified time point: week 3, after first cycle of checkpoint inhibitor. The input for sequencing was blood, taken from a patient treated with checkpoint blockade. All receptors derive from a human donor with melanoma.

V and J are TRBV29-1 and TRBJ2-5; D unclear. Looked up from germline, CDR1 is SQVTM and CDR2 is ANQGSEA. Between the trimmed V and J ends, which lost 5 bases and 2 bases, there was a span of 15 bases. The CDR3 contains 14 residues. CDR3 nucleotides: TGCAGCGTTTTCATAGACGCCTCTCAAGAGACCCAGTACTTC. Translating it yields CSVFIDASQETQYF.

The DNA of the CDR3 is TGCGCCAGCAGCCAAGAAGAGCGGGGGCGCAATGAAAAACTGTTTTTT. Protein: CASSQEERGRNEKLFF. The J gene is TRBJ1-4, the V gene TRBV4-1; perhaps TRBD1 as D (6 bases). V lost 0 bases and J lost 5, with 13 bases in between. The CDR3 has 16 residues. In germline, CDR1 is MGHRA, CDR2 YSYEKL.

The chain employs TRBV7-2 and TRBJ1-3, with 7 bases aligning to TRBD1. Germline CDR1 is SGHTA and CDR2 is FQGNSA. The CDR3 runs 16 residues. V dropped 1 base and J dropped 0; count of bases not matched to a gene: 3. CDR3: CASSLVPGGSGNTIYF. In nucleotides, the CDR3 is TGTGCCAGCAGCTTAGTACCAGGGGGCTCTGGAAACACCATATATTTT.

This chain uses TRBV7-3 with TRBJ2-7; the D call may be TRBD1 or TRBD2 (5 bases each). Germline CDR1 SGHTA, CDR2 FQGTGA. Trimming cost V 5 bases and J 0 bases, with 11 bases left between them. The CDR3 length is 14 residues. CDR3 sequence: CASSPGHNSYEQYF. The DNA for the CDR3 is TGTGCCAGCAGCCCGGGGCACAACTCCTACGAGCAGTACTTC. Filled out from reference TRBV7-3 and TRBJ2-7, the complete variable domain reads GAGVSQTPSNKVTEKGKYVELRCDPISGHTALYWYRQSLGQGPEFLIYFQGTGAADDSGLPNDRFFAVRPEGSVSTLKIQRTERGDSAVYLCASSPGHNSYEQYFGPGTRLTVT.

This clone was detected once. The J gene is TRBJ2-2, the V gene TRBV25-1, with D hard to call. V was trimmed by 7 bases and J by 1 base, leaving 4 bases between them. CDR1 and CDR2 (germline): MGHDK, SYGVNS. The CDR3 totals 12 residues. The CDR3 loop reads CASIKNTGELFF. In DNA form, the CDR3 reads TGTGCCAGCATCAAGAACACCGGGGAGCTGTTTTTT.

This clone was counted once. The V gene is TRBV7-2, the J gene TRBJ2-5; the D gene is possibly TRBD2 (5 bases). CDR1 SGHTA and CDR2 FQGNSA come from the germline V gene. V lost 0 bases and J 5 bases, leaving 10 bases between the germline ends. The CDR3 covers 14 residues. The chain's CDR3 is CASSLALRDETQYF. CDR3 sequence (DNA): TGTGCCAGCAGCTTAGCACTCCGGGATGAGACCCAGTACTTC.

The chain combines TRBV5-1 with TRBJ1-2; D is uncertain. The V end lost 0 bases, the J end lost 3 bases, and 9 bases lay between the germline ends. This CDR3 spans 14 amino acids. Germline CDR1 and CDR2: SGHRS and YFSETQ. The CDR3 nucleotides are TGCGCCAGCAGCTTGGTACAGCGGGACTATGGCTACACCTTC. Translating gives CASSLVQRDYGYTF.

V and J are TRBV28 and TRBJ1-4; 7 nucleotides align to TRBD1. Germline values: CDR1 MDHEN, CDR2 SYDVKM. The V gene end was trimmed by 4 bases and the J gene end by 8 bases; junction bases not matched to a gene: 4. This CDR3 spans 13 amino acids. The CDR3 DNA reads TGTGCCAGCAGTTCAGGGGGAAACGAAAAACTGTTTTTT. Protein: CASSSGGNEKLFF.

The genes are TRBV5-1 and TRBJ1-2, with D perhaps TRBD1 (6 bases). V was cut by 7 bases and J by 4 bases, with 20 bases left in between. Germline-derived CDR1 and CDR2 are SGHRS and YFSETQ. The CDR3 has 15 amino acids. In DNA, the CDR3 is TGCGCCAGCGTACCTACCGCCAGGGGCGTCTATGGCTACACCTTC. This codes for CASVPTARGVYGYTF.

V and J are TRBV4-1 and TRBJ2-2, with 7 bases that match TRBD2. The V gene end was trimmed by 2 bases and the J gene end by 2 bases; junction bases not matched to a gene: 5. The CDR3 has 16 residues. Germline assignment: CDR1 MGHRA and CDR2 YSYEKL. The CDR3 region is CASSQSRLANTGELFF. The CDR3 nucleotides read TGCGCCAGCAGCCAAAGCCGACTAGCTAACACCGGGGAGCTGTTTTTT.

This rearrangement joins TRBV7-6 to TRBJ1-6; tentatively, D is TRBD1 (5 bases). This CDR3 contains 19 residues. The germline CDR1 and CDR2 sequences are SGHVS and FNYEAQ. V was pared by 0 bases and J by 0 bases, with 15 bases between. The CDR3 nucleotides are TGTGCCAGCAGCTTAGCCGATGGGGCAGGGAGCTCCTATAATTCACCCCTCCACTTT. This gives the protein CASSLADGAGSSYNSPLHF.

The CDR3 protein is CASSIQGSRGYTF. The CDR3, as DNA: TGTGCCAGTAGTATTCAGGGTTCTCGGGGCTACACCTTC. J is TRBJ1-2 and V is TRBV19; the D gene is possibly TRBD1 (5 bases). The CDR3 runs 13 residues. Per germline, CDR1 LNHDA and CDR2 SQIVND (reference sequence). Trimming took off 3 bases at V and 8 bases at J, with 13 bases between the two ends. Full variable domain (missing parts from reference TRBV19 and TRBJ1-2): DGGITQSPKYLFRKEGQNVTLSCEQNLNHDAMYWYRQDPGQGLRLIYYSQIVNDFQKGDIAEGYSVSREKKESFPLTVTSAQKNPTAFYLCASSIQGSRGYTFGSGTRLTVV.

The CDR3 sequence is CASSDPGVPYEQYF. DNA of the CDR3: TGTGCCAGCAGTGACCCCGGGGTACCCTACGAGCAGTACTTC. This chain joins TRBV25-1 and TRBJ2-7; a possible D gene is TRBD2 (5 bases). With 3 bases removed from V and 2 bases from J, the gap between germline ends came to 11 bases. The V gene's germline CDR1 is MGHDK and CDR2 SYGVNS. This CDR3 has 14 amino acids.

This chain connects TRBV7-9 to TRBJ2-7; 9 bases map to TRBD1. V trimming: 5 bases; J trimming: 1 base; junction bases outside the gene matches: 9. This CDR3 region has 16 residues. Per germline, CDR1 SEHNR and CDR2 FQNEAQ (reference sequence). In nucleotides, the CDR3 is TGTGCCAGCAGCCCCCGGGGGACAGGGATATCCTACGAGCAGTACTTC. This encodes CASSPRGTGISYEQYF.

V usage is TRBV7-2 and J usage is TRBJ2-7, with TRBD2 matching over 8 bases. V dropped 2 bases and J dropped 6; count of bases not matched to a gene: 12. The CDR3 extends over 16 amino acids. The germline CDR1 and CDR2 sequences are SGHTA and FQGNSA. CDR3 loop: CASSLILGLGRGEQYF. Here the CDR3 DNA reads TGTGCCAGCAGCTTAATTTTGGGACTAGGGAGGGGCGAGCAGTACTTC. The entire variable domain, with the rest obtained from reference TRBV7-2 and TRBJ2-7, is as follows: GAGVSQSPSNKVTEKGKDVELRCDPISGHTALYWYRQSLGQGLEFLIYFQGNSAPDKSGLPSDRFSAERTGGSVSTLTIQRTQQEDSAVYLCASSLILGLGRGEQYFGPGTRLTVT.